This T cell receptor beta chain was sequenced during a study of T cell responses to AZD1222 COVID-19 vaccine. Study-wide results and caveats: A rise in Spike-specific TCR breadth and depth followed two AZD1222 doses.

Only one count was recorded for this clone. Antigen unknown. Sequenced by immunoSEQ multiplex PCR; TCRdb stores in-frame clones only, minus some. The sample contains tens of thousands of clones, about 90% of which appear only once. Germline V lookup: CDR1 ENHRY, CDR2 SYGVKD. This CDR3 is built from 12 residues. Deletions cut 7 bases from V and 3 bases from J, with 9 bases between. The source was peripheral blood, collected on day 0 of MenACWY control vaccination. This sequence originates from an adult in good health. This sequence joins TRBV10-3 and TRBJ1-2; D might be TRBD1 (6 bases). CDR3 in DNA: TGTGCCATCAACCCAGGGGACTATGGCTACACCTTC. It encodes CAINPGDYGYTF.